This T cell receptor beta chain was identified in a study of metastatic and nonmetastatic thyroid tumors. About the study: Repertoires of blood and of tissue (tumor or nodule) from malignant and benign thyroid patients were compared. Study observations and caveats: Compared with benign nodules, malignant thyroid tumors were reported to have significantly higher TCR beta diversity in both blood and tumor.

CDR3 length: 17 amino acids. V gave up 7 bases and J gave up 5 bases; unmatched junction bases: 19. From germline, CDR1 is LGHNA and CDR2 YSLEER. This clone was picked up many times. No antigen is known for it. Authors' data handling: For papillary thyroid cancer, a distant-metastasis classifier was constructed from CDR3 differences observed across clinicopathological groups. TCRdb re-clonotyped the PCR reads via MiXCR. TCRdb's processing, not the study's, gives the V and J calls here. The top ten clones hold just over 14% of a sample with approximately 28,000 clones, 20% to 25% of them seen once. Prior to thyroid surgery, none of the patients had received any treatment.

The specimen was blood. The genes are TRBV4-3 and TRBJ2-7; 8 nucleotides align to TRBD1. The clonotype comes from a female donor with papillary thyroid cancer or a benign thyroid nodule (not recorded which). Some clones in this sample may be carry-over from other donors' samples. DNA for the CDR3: TGCGCCAGCACTATCACACCGGGGCAGGGGGCTTTCGACGAGCAGTACTTC. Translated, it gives CASTITPGQGAFDEQYF.